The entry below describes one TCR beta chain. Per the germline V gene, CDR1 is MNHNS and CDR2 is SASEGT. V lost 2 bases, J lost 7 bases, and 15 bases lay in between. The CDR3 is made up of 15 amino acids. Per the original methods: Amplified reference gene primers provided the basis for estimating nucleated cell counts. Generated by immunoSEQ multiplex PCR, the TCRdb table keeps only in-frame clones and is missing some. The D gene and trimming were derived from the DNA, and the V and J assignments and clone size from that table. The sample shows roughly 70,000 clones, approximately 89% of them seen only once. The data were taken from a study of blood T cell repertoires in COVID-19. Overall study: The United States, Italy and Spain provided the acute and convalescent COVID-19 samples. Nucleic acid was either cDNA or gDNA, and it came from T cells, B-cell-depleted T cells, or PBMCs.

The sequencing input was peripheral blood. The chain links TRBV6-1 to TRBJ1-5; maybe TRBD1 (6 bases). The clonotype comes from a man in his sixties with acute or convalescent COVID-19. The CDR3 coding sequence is TGTGCCAGCAGTGAACGGGGACACGGGAAGCAGCCCCAGCATTTT. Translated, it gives CASSERGHGKQPQHF.